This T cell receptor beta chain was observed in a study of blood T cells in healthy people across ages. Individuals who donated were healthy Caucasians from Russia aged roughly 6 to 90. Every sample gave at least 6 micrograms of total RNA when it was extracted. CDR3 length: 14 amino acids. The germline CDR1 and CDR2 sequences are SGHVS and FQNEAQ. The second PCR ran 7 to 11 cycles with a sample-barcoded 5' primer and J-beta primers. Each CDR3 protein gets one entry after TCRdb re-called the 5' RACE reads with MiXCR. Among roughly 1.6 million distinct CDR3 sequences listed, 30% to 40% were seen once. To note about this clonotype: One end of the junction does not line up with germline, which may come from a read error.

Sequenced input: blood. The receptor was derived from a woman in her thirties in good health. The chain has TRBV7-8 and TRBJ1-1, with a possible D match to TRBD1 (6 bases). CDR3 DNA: TGTGCCAGCATCCAAGGGGGGGTGAACACTGAAGCTTTTTTT. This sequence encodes CASIQGGVNTEAFF.